Each of the 20 T cell receptor beta chains below was sequenced from the same sample in a study of T cell responses to AZD1222 COVID-19 vaccine. Some clones are missing from TCRdb's copy, which holds only in-frame ones; the method was immunoSEQ multiplex PCR. The sample includes 150,000 to 200,000 clones, over 80% of them seen just once. The source material was peripheral blood, sampled on day 0 of AZD1222 vaccination. All receptors come from an adult in good health.

This clone was detected once. The chain couples TRBV7-3 to TRBJ2-3; 7 bases map to TRBD1. V shed 5 bases, J shed 9 bases, and the junction held 5 bases outside the gene matches. Germline CDR1 is SGHTA and CDR2 is FQGTGA. There are 12 residues in the CDR3. The CDR3 DNA sequence: TGTGCCAGCAGCCAACGACAGGGAACGCAGTATTTT. It specifies CASSQRQGTQYF.

V is TRBV6-2 or TRBV6-3 and J is TRBJ2-1, with 10 bases identical to TRBD1. Germline V gene data show CDR1 as MNHEY and CDR2 as SVGEGT. J was trimmed by 14 bases and V by 1 base; bases with no gene match: 11. The CDR3 has 15 amino acids. CDR3 residues: CASSYLLGTGVRKFF. As DNA, the CDR3 is TGTGCCAGCAGTTACTTGTTAGGGACAGGGGTTAGGAAGTTCTTC.

This chain connects TRBV9 to TRBJ2-1; 9 nucleotides match TRBD2. Germline V gives CDR1 SGDLS, CDR2 YYNGEE. The CDR3 has 15 residues. V was clipped by 1 base and J by 6 bases; unmatched bases: 5. The CDR3 sequence is CASSVYNSGGNEQFF. DNA for the CDR3: TGTGCCAGCAGCGTATATAATAGCGGGGGCAATGAGCAGTTCTTC.

This chain connects TRBV21-1 to TRBJ2-5; the tabulated D call, TRBD1, remains unverified against the DNA. TRBV21-1 has pseudogene status. The CDR3 extends over 16 amino acids. Here the CDR3 DNA reads TGTGCCAGCGGAAGGGGATTCCAACTGCCCTTAGAGACCCAGTACTTC. Translating it yields CASGRGFQLPLETQYF.

The rearrangement links TRBV24-1 to TRBJ2-7, with 13 bases lining up with TRBD2. The CDR3 covers 15 residues. Germline CDR1 and CDR2: KGHDR and SFDVKD. Trimming removed 4 bases from V and 5 bases from J; junction bases left unmatched: 4. The CDR3: CATSEGTSGMDEQYF. In DNA form, the CDR3 reads TGTGCCACCAGTGAAGGGACTAGCGGGATGGACGAGCAGTACTTC.

The V and J genes are TRBV10-3 and TRBJ1-2; 7 bases are a match to TRBD1. Germline CDR1 reads ENHRY; CDR2 reads SYGVKD. J gave up 6 bases and V 3 bases, and 4 bases lay outside the gene matches. The length of the CDR3 is 13 residues. The CDR3: CAISDTGVDGYTF. The CDR3, as DNA: TGTGCCATCAGTGATACAGGGGTAGATGGCTACACCTTC.

The rearrangement uses TRBV11-1 and TRBJ1-2; D unresolved. The V and J ends lost 1 base and 4 bases respectively, with 13 bases between them. Germline CDR1 and CDR2: SGHAT and FQDESV (reference sequence). The CDR3 loop spans 15 amino acids. CDR3 DNA: TGTGCCAGCAGCTTAGATGGTGCCGGCGTCTATGGCTACACCTTC. Translated, it gives CASSLDGAGVYGYTF.

J is TRBJ2-4 and V is TRBV28; perhaps TRBD1 as D (6 bases). This CDR3 region has 18 residues. V lost 6 bases and J lost 0, with 21 bases in between. Germline CDR1 and CDR2: MDHEN and SYDVKM. CDR3 in DNA: TGTGCCAGCAGCAAACAGGGTCACAGGGCTCTAGCCAAAAACATTCAGTACTTC. Protein: CASSKQGHRALAKNIQYF.

J is TRBJ2-3 and V is TRBV28, with 8 bases aligning to TRBD1. The junction had 17 bases not matched to a gene; V was cut back by 8 bases and J by 1 base. The CDR3 is made up of 18 amino acids. The germline V gene has CDR1 MDHEN and CDR2 SYDVKM. DNA of the CDR3: TGTGCCAGCCGCTTCTTTGGTCAGGGGGCAAGGGGCACAGATACGCAGTATTTT. Translated: CASRFFGQGARGTDTQYF.

V and J are TRBV10-3 and TRBJ2-1, with no clear D. The V gene lost 1 base and the J gene lost 4 bases, with 5 bases spanning the gap. Germline loops: CDR1 ENHRY, CDR2 SYGVKD. The CDR3 runs to 13 residues. The CDR3, as DNA: TGTGCCATCAGTGAGTTCCGTTACAATGAGCAGTTCTTC. This gives the protein CAISEFRYNEQFF.

The rearrangement uses TRBV5-1 and TRBJ1-1; the D gene is possibly TRBD1 (5 bases). Germline values: CDR1 SGHRS, CDR2 YFSETQ. Trimming shortened V by 4 bases and J by 7 bases, and 14 bases separated the two germline ends. This CDR3 has 13 amino acids. CDR3 sequence reads: CASSPGLSGEAFF. The DNA for the CDR3 is TGCGCCAGCAGCCCGGGACTCTCTGGTGAAGCTTTCTTT. The variable domain in full, with the rest retrieved from reference TRBV5-1 and TRBJ1-1, is KAGVTQTPRYLIKTRGQQVTLSCSPISGHRSVSWYQQTPGQGLQFLFEYFSETQRNKGNFPGRFSGRQFSNSRSEMNVSTLELGDSALYLCASSPGLSGEAFFGQGTRLTVV.

The chain has TRBV27 and TRBJ2-1; TRBD1 or TRBD2 may be the D gene (5 bases each). Trimming stripped 2 bases from V and 6 bases from J, with 14 bases between. Germline CDR1 reads MNHEY; CDR2 reads SMNVEV (reference sequence). CDR3 length: 15 amino acids. The CDR3: CASSLRGGHSNEQFF. Written as DNA, the CDR3 is TGTGCCAGCAGTTTAAGAGGAGGACATAGCAATGAGCAGTTCTTC.

J is TRBJ1-1 and V is TRBV28; TRBD1 matches 9 bases. The CDR3 extends over 14 amino acids. Germline-derived CDR1 and CDR2 are MDHEN and SYDVKM. With 7 bases clipped from V and 4 bases from J, the junction kept 7 bases outside the gene matches. CDR3 coding DNA: TGTGCCAGCATTCTCACAGGGGGCGTCACTGAAGCTTTCTTT. It specifies CASILTGGVTEAFF.

Comments on this clone: Other DNA sequences in this sample translate to the same CDR3. J is TRBJ1-3 and V is TRBV6-1; D remains unclear. V was pared by 0 bases and J by 0 bases, with 3 bases between. CDR1 is MNHNS and CDR2 is SASEGT in the germline V gene. The CDR3 is 14 amino acids. CDR3 region: CASSEAGSGNTIYF. For the CDR3, the DNA is TGTGCCAGCAGTGAAGCAGGCTCTGGAAACACCATATATTTT.

This clone is categorized as medium-sized. The V gene is TRBV7-9, the J gene TRBJ1-4, with D hard to call. This CDR3 comprises 16 residues. Germline-derived CDR1 and CDR2 are SEHNR and FQNEAQ (reference sequence). V lost 2 bases, J lost 0 bases, and 10 bases lay in between. In nucleotides, the CDR3 is TGTGCCAGCAGCTTAAGGGAAACCGCAACTAATGAAAAACTGTTTTTT. Protein: CASSLRETATNEKLFF.

The chain carries TRBV3-1 (or the pseudogene TRBV3-2) and TRBJ1-4; 7 positions match TRBD1. This CDR3 has 15 residues. The germline gives CDR1 LGHDT, CDR2 YNNKEL (reference sequence). V lost 4 bases and J lost 11; bases outside the gene matches: 13. Here the CDR3 DNA reads TGTGCCAGCAGCCCTATGACAGGGATAGCCGTGAAACTGTTTTTT. This gives the protein CASSPMTGIAVKLFF.

V gene TRBV27 combines with J gene TRBJ1-6; D not resolved. The CDR3 has 13 amino acids. Germline loops: CDR1 MNHEY, CDR2 SMNVEV (reference sequence). Trimming took 7 bases from V and 3 from J, leaving 7 bases between them. CDR3 bases: TGTGCCAGCAAAGAAGTCTATAATTCACCCCTCCACTTT. Encoded protein: CASKEVYNSPLHF.

For this clone: The junction does not match germline at one end; this may be a read error. The CDR3, as DNA: TGTGTCAGCGGGACTCAATACAATGAGCAGTTCTTC. Its protein is CVSGTQYNEQFF. This chain joins TRBV2 and TRBJ2-1, with 7 bases matching TRBD2. The CDR3 contains 12 residues. CDR1 and CDR2 from the germline V gene are SNHLY and FYNNEI.

The chain links TRBV2 to TRBJ2-7; the D is unclear. Trimming took 6 bases from V and 2 from J, leaving 5 bases between them. The germline V gene has CDR1 SNHLY and CDR2 FYNNEI. The CDR3 is made up of 11 amino acids. The CDR3 spells CASRGPYEQYF. In DNA form, the CDR3 reads TGTGCCAGCAGGGGCCCCTACGAGCAGTACTTC.

The V gene is TRBV7-9, the J gene TRBJ2-7; a possible D gene is TRBD2 (7 bases). The CDR3 is made up of 17 amino acids. Trimming shortened V by 5 bases and J by 1 base, and 21 bases separated the two germline ends. The germline V gene encodes CDR1 SEHNR and CDR2 FQNEAQ (reference sequence). The CDR3 is CASSPRGGAGHSYEQYF. The CDR3 region has the DNA TGTGCCAGCAGCCCTAGGGGGGGGGCAGGGCATTCCTACGAGCAGTACTTC.